This T cell receptor (beta chain) appears in the sequencing data of a study of blood T cell repertoires in COVID-19. Using immunoSEQ multiplex PCR, the repertoire was profiled, and TCRdb retains in-frame clones only, with some absent. This sample has 4,000 to 5,000 clones, with approximately 71% found just once. Trimming pared 7 bases from V and 9 bases from J, leaving 9 bases between. The CDR3 contains 10 residues. Germline V gene lookup returns CDR1 MNHEY and CDR2 SMNVEV (reference sequence). The receptor was isolated from a human donor in a cohort sampled during active COVID-19. The chain links TRBV27 to TRBJ2-5; D gene uncertain. The specimen sequenced was peripheral blood. The CDR3 region is CASIVVSQYF. For the CDR3, the DNA is TGTGCCAGCATCGTTGTGTCCCAGTACTTC.